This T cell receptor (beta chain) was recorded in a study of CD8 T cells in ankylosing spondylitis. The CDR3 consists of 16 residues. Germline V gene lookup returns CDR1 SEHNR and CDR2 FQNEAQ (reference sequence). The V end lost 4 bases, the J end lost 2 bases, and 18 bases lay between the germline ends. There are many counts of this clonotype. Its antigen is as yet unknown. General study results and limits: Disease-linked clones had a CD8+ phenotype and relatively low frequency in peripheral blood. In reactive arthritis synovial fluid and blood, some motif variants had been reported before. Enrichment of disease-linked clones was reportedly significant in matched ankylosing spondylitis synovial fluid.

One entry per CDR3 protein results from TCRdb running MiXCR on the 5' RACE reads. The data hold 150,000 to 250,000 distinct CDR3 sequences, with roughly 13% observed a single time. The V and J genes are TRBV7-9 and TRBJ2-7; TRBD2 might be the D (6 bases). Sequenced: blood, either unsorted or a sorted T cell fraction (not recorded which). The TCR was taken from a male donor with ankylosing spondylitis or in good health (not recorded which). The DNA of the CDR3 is TGTGCCAGCAGCTGGGACTCCCGCCCTAGTCCCTACGAGCAGTACTTC. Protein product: CASSWDSRPSPYEQYF.